This is a list of T cell receptor beta chains from one sample in a study of shared clonotypes between healthy human individuals. Assay: immunoSEQ multiplex PCR; the TCRdb copy retains only in-frame clones and omits some. The data hold approximately 1.9 million clones, with about 93% observed a single time. The source material was naive CD8+ T cells from PBMCs. These receptors were collected from a man younger than 35 in good health. Some clones in this sample may be carry-over from other donors' samples. The CDR3 runs from the conserved cysteine through the conserved F or W. Fields, in order: clone size, V gene, D gene, J gene, CDR3 protein, CDR3 DNA. The D gene is left open where the match is weak. Only some rows state a clone size, as once, few, many or a class for expanded clones.

-	TRBV27	-	TRBJ2-7	CASSPRGYYEQYF	TGTGCCAGCAGCCCCCGAGGGTACTACGAGCAGTACTTC
once	TRBV28	TRBD1	TRBJ2-3	CASSFKTGEPSDQPTDTQYF	TGTGCCAGCAGTTTTAAAACAGGGGAACCCTCGGACCAACCCACAGATACGCAGTATTTT
-	TRBV7-3	TRBD2	TRBJ2-2	CASSRILATNTGELFF	TGTGCCAGCAGCCGTATACTAGCGACGAACACCGGGGAGCTGTTTTTT
-	TRBV4-1	TRBD2	TRBJ2-3	CASSQDWTSPDTQYF	TGCGCCAGCAGCCAAGACTGGACTAGCCCAGATACGCAGTATTTT
-	TRBV10-3	TRBD1	TRBJ1-1	CAISELKGQGMGEAFF	TGTGCCATCAGCGAGTTAAAGGGACAGGGAATGGGTGAAGCTTTCTTT
-	TRBV15	-	TRBJ1-1	CATSRDRLHTEAFF	TGTGCCACCAGCAGAGATCGGTTGCACACTGAAGCTTTCTTT
-	TRBV6-1	-	TRBJ2-7	CASSEGTGFIYEQYF	TGTGCCAGCAGTGAGGGCACGGGATTTATCTACGAGCAGTACTTC
-	TRBV6-1	-	TRBJ2-7	CASSESGASAYEQYF	TGTGCCAGCAGTGAATCGGGGGCGTCCGCCTACGAGCAGTACTTC
-	TRBV11-2	-	TRBJ2-3	CASSSRAGRDSDTQYF	TGTGCCAGCAGCTCCAGGGCGGGGCGGGATTCAGATACGCAGTATTTT
-	TRBV28	-	TRBJ1-5	CASFGGGRQPQHF	TGTGCCAGCTTTGGGGGTGGGCGTCAGCCCCAGCATTTT
-	TRBV29-1	TRBD2	TRBJ2-3	CSATSGRPDTQYF	TGCAGCGCCACTAGCGGGAGGCCAGATACGCAGTATTTT
-	TRBV7-9	-	TRBJ2-2	CASSLVAWVTGELFF	TGTGCCAGCAGCTTAGTTGCATGGGTCACCGGGGAGCTGTTTTTT
-	TRBV7-9	-	TRBJ1-1	CASSPHGGGSTEAFF	TGTGCCAGCAGCCCCCATGGTGGGGGCAGCACTGAAGCTTTCTTT
-	TRBV25-1	TRBD2	TRBJ2-7	CASSEYERDYEQYF	TGTGCCAGCAGTGAATACGAGCGGGACTACGAGCAGTACTTC
-	TRBV6-5	-	TRBJ2-2	CASNVASNTGELFF	TGTGCCAGCAATGTAGCGAGTAACACCGGGGAGCTGTTTTTT
-	TRBV9	-	TRBJ1-2	CASSVGREANYGYTF	TGTGCCAGCAGCGTAGGGAGGGAGGCAAACTATGGCTACACCTTC
-	TRBV9	-	TRBJ2-7	CASSGDRDFSYEQYF	TGTGCCAGCAGCGGAGACCGGGACTTCTCCTACGAGCAGTACTTC
once	TRBV7-6	-	TRBJ2-3	CASSTPGGLTDTQYF	TGTGCCAGCAGCACCCCGGGGGGCCTCACAGATACGCAGTATTTT
-	TRBV19	-	TRBJ2-1	CASSLRETYNEQFF	TGTGCCAGTAGTCTACGGGAGACCTACAATGAGCAGTTCTTC
-	TRBV4-1	TRBD1	TRBJ2-5	CASSQGGDTGGTQYF	TGCGCCAGCAGCCAAGGGGGCGATACAGGGGGGACCCAGTACTTC
-	TRBV10-1	TRBD1	TRBJ1-1	CASRDNRQGITGRVAENTEAFF	TGCGCCAGCAGAGACAATAGACAGGGCATCACGGGGCGTGTTGCGGAGAACACTGAAGCTTTCTTT
-	TRBV6-1	TRBD1	TRBJ1-5	CASSARTGTGPQHF	TGTGCCAGCAGTGCCCGGACAGGCACTGGGCCCCAGCATTTT
once	TRBV12-5	-	TRBJ2-5	CASGLVGEGTQYF	TGTGCTAGTGGTTTGGTAGGGGAAGGGACCCAGTACTTC